This T cell receptor (beta chain) came from a study of molecular identifiers for immune sequencing clone quantification. The V and J ends lost 0 bases and 7 bases respectively, with 16 bases between them. Germline assignment: CDR1 SEHNR and CDR2 FQNEAQ (reference sequence). The CDR3 is 16 residues long. One entry per CDR3 protein, called by TCRdb with MiXCR from the PCR reads. Of hundreds of thousands of distinct CDR3 sequences listed, less than 30% are singletons. This clonotype was counted between two and nine times. This clonotype originated in a human donor in good health. Some libraries in this study had Jurkat cell RNA spiked in. The sample taken for sequencing was naive CD8+ T cells from blood, with Jurkat cell RNA spiked in. As to subset: FACS-sorted CD8+CD4-CCR7+CD45RA+ naive T cells. This chain uses TRBV7-9 with TRBJ2-4, with D maybe TRBD2 (5 bases). The CDR3 DNA sequence: TGTGCCAGCAGCTTAGCCTTCGGGGAACGAGGGAACATTCAGTACTTC. This translates into CASSLAFGERGNIQYF.